This TCR beta chain is drawn from a study of response to subunit inactivated influenza vaccine. Overall study results and limits: Authors suggested that a seasonal influenza vaccination recruits few new T cells each time.

TCRdb reanalysed the RT-PCR reads using MiXCR and keeps one entry per CDR3 protein. The data hold 530,000 or so distinct CDR3 sequences, with around 15% observed a single time. This CDR3 spans 12 amino acids. CDR1 DFQATT and CDR2 SNEGSKA come from the germline V gene (reference sequence). The V and J ends lost 3 bases and 6 bases, in that order; junction bases with no gene match: 4. This clonotype was counted at least ten times. As yet, its antigen is unknown. The genes are TRBV20-1 and TRBJ2-7; 8 bases agree with TRBD2. The sample was PBMCs from blood, taken 11 to 12 days after vaccination. The clonotype was recovered from a man aged 50-60 years who received an inactivated influenza vaccine. The CDR3 sequence is CSASPGGPEQYF. CDR3 in DNA: TGCAGTGCTAGCCCGGGGGGGCCCGAGCAGTACTTC.